This T cell receptor (beta chain) emerged from a study of cytomegalovirus exposure and HLA in healthy donors. Whole-study context: A later analysis reported the 120 validation repertoires used the same platform as the roughly 700 first-cohort repertoires. Study-wide results and limits: There were some 150 TCR beta chains listed as cytomegalovirus-associated.

As for this clone: The antigen remains undetermined.

Sequencing was performed with immunoSEQ multiplex PCR; in TCRdb, only in-frame clones are kept and a portion is missing. Of some 250,000 clones in the sample, around 90% were seen once. The sample consisted of PBMCs. The receptor comes from a woman aged 18-29 years in good health and CMV-seronegative.

This chain's CDR3 is CASSSSGGGTDTQYF. The CDR3 bases are TGTGCCAGCAGTTCTAGCGGGGGAGGCACAGATACGCAGTATTTT. The rearrangement uses TRBV27 and TRBJ2-3; 10 nucleotides match TRBD2. V lost 4 bases and J lost 1; bases outside the gene matches: 2. Germline V lookup: CDR1 MNHEY, CDR2 SMNVEV (reference sequence). The CDR3 runs to 15 residues.